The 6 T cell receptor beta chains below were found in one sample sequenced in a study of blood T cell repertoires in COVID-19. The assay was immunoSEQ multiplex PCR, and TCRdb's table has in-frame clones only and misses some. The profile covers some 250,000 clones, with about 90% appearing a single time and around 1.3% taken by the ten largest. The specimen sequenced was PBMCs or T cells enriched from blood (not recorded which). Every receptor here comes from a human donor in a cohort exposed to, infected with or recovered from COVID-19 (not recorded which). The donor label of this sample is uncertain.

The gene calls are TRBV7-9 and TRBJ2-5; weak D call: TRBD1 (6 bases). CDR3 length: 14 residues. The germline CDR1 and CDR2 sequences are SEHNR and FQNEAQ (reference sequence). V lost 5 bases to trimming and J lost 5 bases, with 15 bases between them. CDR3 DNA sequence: TGTGCCAGCAGCCCAGGGGACCGAGCGGAGACCCAGTACTTC. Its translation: CASSPGDRAETQYF.

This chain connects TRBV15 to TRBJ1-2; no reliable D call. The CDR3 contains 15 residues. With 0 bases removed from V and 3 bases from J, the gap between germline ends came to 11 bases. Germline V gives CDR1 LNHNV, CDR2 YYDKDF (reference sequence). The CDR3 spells CATSRDTITHYGYTF. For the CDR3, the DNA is TGTGCCACCAGCAGAGACACCATCACTCACTATGGCTACACCTTC.

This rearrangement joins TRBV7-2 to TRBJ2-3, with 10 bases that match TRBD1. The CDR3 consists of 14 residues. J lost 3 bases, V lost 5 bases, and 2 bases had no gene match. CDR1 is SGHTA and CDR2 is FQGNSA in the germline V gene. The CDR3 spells CASSADRGTDTQYF. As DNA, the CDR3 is TGTGCCAGCAGCGCGGACAGGGGGACAGATACGCAGTATTTT.

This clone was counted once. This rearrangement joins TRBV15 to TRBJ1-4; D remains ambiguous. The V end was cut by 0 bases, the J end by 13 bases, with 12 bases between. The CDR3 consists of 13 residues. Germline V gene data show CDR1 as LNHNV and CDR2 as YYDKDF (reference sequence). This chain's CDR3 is CATSRDKDWGLFF. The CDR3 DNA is TGTGCCACCAGCAGAGATAAGGACTGGGGACTGTTTTTT.

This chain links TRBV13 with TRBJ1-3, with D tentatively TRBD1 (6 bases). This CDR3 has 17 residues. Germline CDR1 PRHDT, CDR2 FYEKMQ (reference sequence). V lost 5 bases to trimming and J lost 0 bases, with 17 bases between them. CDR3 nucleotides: TGTGCCAGCAGCCCCAAACGGGGACAATACTCTGGAAACACCATATATTTT. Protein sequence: CASSPKRGQYSGNTIYF.

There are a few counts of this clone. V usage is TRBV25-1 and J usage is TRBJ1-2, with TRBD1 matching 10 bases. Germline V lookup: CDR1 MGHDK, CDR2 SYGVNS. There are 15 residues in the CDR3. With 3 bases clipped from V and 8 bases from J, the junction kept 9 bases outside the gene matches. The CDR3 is CASSDIPDRGQGYTF. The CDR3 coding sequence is TGTGCCAGCAGTGACATTCCCGACAGGGGGCAAGGCTACACCTTC.